One and the same sample provided the 19 T cell receptor beta chains below, sequenced in a study of T cells expressing NK-cell markers. TCRdb processed the 5' RACE reads again and assigns one entry to each CDR3 protein, with no DNA. Here the sample table reports about 300,000 distinct CDR3 sequences. The specimen was blood T cells: a sorted CD56 or NKG2C T cell subset, CD4+ or CD8+ T cells, or bulk PBMC T cells (not recorded which). These receptors were obtained from a woman aged 18-70 years in good health.

The rearrangement joins TRBV4-3 to TRBJ1-6; TCRdb picks TRBD1, but there is no DNA to check that call. The CDR3 spans 16 residues. CDR1 is LGHNA, CDR2 YSLEER, per germline. CDR3: CASSQEGGTYNSPLHF.

The V gene is TRBV30, the J gene TRBJ2-7; TCRdb indicates TRBD1, and absent DNA this call remains unverified. The germline gives CDR1 GTSNPN, CDR2 SVGIG (reference sequence). The CDR3 spans 12 residues. The CDR3 is CAWGQGDYEQYF.

This chain links TRBV5-1 with TRBJ1-5. The CDR3 runs to 14 residues. CDR1 SGHRS and CDR2 YFSETQ come from the germline V gene. This CDR3 is CASSVDPAGQPQHF.

The chain joins TRBV6-1 to TRBJ2-6; the TRBD1 assignment by TCRdb is unverifiable without DNA. The CDR3 spans 18 residues. From germline, CDR1 is MNHNS and CDR2 SASEGT. Here the CDR3 reads CASVFGGNLGSGANVLTF.

J is TRBJ2-7 and V is TRBV6-2 or TRBV6-3; TCRdb's D call, TRBD1, is unchecked because there is no DNA. This CDR3 has 14 residues. Germline values: CDR1 MNHEY, CDR2 SVGEGT. The CDR3 loop reads CASKKDRGHYEQYF.

The rearrangement links TRBV20-1 to TRBJ2-3; TCRdb indicates TRBD2, and absent DNA this call remains unverified. Germline V lookup: CDR1 DFQATT, CDR2 SNEGSKA (reference sequence). There are 16 residues in the CDR3. CDR3 amino acids: CSAVPGWAGVPDTQYF.

The CDR3 region is CASSTRQFGETQYF. This chain links TRBV5-1 with TRBJ2-5; TCRdb gives TRBD1 as the D gene, but with no DNA this cannot be confirmed. The CDR3 runs 14 residues. Per the germline V gene, CDR1 is SGHRS and CDR2 is YFSETQ.

This chain joins TRBV7-2 and TRBJ2-3; checking the TCRdb D call of TRBD2 is not possible without DNA. The CDR3 sequence is 15 residues long. CDR1 and CDR2 (germline): SGHTA, FQGNSA. The CDR3 here is CASSGGTSGTDTQYF.

The V call is TRBV7-9, the J call TRBJ1-4. This CDR3 has 17 amino acids. Germline V lookup: CDR1 SEHNR, CDR2 FQNEAQ (reference sequence). CDR3 in amino acids: CASSPQGGAGRGEKLFF.

The chain recombines TRBV12-3 or TRBV12-4 with TRBJ2-4. The CDR3 is 15 amino acids. The CDR3 is CASSTPKLAKNIQYF.

The rearrangement joins TRBV28 to TRBJ2-5; TCRdb's assignment of TRBD2 cannot be checked, as there is no DNA. Looked up from germline, CDR1 is MDHEN and CDR2 is SYDVKM. The CDR3 length is 18 residues. The CDR3 sequence is CASSSSKTRFAKKETQYF. The full variable domain, completed using reference TRBV28 and TRBJ2-5, is DVKVTQSSRYLVKRTGEKVFLECVQDMDHENMFWYRQDPGLGLRLIYFSYDVKMKEKGDIPEGYSVSREKKERFSLILESASTNQTSMYLCASSSSKTRFAKKETQYFGPGTRLLVL.

The chain carries TRBV11-2 and TRBJ1-1; TCRdb designates TRBD1, a call that cannot be tested without DNA. The CDR3 is 15 residues long. Germline V gene lookup returns CDR1 SGHAT and CDR2 FQNNGV. The CDR3 region is CASSKRGTENTEAFF.

The V and J genes are TRBV30 and TRBJ2-5. This CDR3 has 12 amino acids. Germline CDR1 GTSNPN, CDR2 SVGIG (reference sequence). Here the CDR3 reads CAWSIRLETQYF.

The V and J genes are TRBV5-1 and TRBJ1-3; TCRdb outputs TRBD1, but without DNA this stays unchecked. This CDR3 is built from 18 residues. Germline V CDR1 and CDR2: SGHRS, YFSETQ. The CDR3: CASSLGQGRTASGNTIYF. Complete variable domain (other parts from reference TRBV5-1 and TRBJ1-3): KAGVTQTPRYLIKTRGQQVTLSCSPISGHRSVSWYQQTPGQGLQFLFEYFSETQRNKGNFPGRFSGRQFSNSRSEMNVSTLELGDSALYLCASSLGQGRTASGNTIYFGEGSWLTVV.

The J gene is TRBJ2-7, the V gene TRBV20-1; as DNA is missing, the TRBD2 call by TCRdb cannot be tested. CDR3 length: 12 amino acids. Germline V gene sequence: CDR1 DFQATT, CDR2 SNEGSKA (reference sequence). The CDR3 loop is CSAPRESGEQYF.

The chain is built from TRBV29-1 and TRBJ2-5; the D call of TRBD2 rests on TCRdb alone, since no DNA is present to check it. The length of the CDR3 is 13 residues. Per germline, CDR1 SQVTM and CDR2 ANQGSEA. The CDR3 sequence: CSVEEGGLRAQYF.

The chain links TRBV7-2 to TRBJ1-3; without DNA, the TCRdb call of TRBD1 cannot be checked. The CDR3 consists of 17 residues. Germline loops: CDR1 SGHTA, CDR2 FQGNSA. CDR3 sequence reads: CASSLRGVPNPGNTIYF.

The CDR3 sequence: CASSQGSQGLLNYGYTF. This chain links TRBV4-2 with TRBJ1-2; TCRdb returns TRBD1, unconfirmable since there is no DNA. The germline gives CDR1 LGHNA, CDR2 YNFKEQ. CDR3 length: 17 residues.

This sequence joins TRBV3-1 and TRBJ2-1. The CDR3 is made up of 13 amino acids. Looked up from germline, CDR1 is LGHDT and CDR2 is YNNKEL (reference sequence). The chain's CDR3 is CASSQYVGNEQFF.